These 26 T cell receptor beta chains were all obtained from the same sample, sequenced in a study of blood T cells in healthy people across ages. The second PCR ran roughly 6 to 12 cycles with a sample-barcoded 5' primer and J-beta primers. Each CDR3 protein is one row after TCRdb ran MiXCR on the 5' RACE reads. The sample carries about 1,500,000 distinct CDR3 sequences, around two fifths recorded once. Sample: blood. Receptors originate from a young woman in good health.

The sample holds a few counts of this clonotype. The V call is TRBV6-1, the J call TRBJ2-4; 9 positions match TRBD2. Unmatched junction bases numbered 15, after V lost 6 bases and J lost 0 bases. The CDR3 has 19 amino acids. The germline V gene has CDR1 MNHNS and CDR2 SASEGT. This CDR3 is CASRPIAGDPPLAKNIQYF. CDR3 DNA sequence: TGTGCCAGCAGGCCAATAGCGGGAGACCCCCCTTTAGCCAAAAACATTCAGTACTTC.

The table lists this clonotype with a few counts. V and J are TRBV6-2 or TRBV6-3 and TRBJ2-7; 8 bases agree with TRBD2. The CDR3 has 16 residues. CDR1 is MNHEY and CDR2 is SVGEGT in the germline V gene. With 3 bases clipped from V and 4 bases from J, the junction kept 11 bases outside the gene matches. This CDR3 is CASSYHPQTSAYEQYF. In nucleotides, the CDR3 is TGTGCCAGCAGTTATCATCCCCAGACTAGCGCATACGAGCAGTACTTC.

V and J are TRBV6-4 and TRBJ1-4, with 9 bases aligning to TRBD1. The germline CDR1 and CDR2 sequences are MRHNA and SNTAGT. J gave up 3 bases and V 8 bases, and 7 bases lay outside the gene matches. This CDR3 region has 15 residues. The CDR3 sequence is CASVGRQGANEKLFF. DNA for the CDR3: TGTGCCAGCGTTGGCCGACAGGGGGCTAATGAAAAACTGTTTTTT.

This clonotype was observed once. CDR3 sequence reads: CASSQDPQGGETQYF. CDR3 DNA sequence: TGCGCCAGCAGCCAAGATCCCCAGGGGGGAGAGACCCAGTACTTC. The V and J genes are TRBV4-1 and TRBJ2-5, with D maybe TRBD1 (7 bases). Germline assignment: CDR1 MGHRA and CDR2 YSYEKL. The CDR3 loop spans 15 amino acids. Trimming removed 0 bases from V and 4 bases from J, with 12 bases in between.

CDR3 residues: CASSAWDRDNYEQYF. The CDR3 coding sequence is TGTGCCAGCAGCGCTTGGGACAGGGACAACTACGAGCAGTACTTC. V and J are TRBV11-2 and TRBJ2-7; 9 bases are a match to TRBD1. V was clipped by 5 bases and J by 3 bases; unmatched bases: 8. Germline V gene data show CDR1 as SGHAT and CDR2 as FQNNGV. The CDR3 has 15 residues.

This clonotype showed up many times. The chain combines TRBV4-2 with TRBJ2-7; 7 bases align to TRBD2. The CDR3 is 15 amino acids. Germline CDR1 is LGHNA and CDR2 is YNFKEQ. Trimming at V came to 0 bases and at J to 5 bases, leaving 7 bases not matched to a gene. The CDR3: CASSQDPSGMDEQYF. CDR3 in DNA: TGTGCCAGCAGCCAAGATCCTAGCGGCATGGACGAGCAGTACTTC.

This clonotype was observed a few times. The chain has TRBV7-2 and TRBJ2-1, with 7 bases that match TRBD2. Trimming cost V 1 base and J 8 bases; bases outside gene matches: 14. The germline CDR1 and CDR2 sequences are SGHTA and FQGNSA. This CDR3 region has 17 residues. The CDR3 here is CASSLEPLAQKGHEQFF. The CDR3 DNA reads as TGTGCCAGCAGCTTAGAACCACTAGCGCAAAAAGGACATGAGCAGTTCTTC.

This clonotype was recorded only once. The V and J genes are TRBV5-6 and TRBJ2-1, with 7 bases fitting TRBD2. After removal of 4 bases from V and 2 bases from J, the junction contained 9 bases not matched to a gene. CDR3 length equals 16 residues. CDR1 and CDR2 from the germline V gene are SGHDT and YYEEEE. The CDR3 DNA sequence: TGTGCCAGCAGCGGGGGGGAGGGGCTTACCTACAATGAGCAGTTCTTC. Its translation: CASSGGEGLTYNEQFF.

This chain uses TRBV5-5 with TRBJ1-2, with D unclear. CDR1 is SGHKS and CDR2 is YYEKEE in the germline V gene (reference sequence). The CDR3 runs 13 residues. Trimming stripped 0 bases from V and 7 bases from J, with 10 bases between. The CDR3 sequence is CASSLVSEAGYTF. DNA for the CDR3: TGTGCCAGCAGCTTGGTTTCGGAGGCTGGCTACACCTTC.

This clonotype was found once. The genes are TRBV20-1 and TRBJ1-5; 10 bases align to TRBD1. CDR3 length: 17 amino acids. V shed 4 bases and J 2 bases; nucleotides not matched to a gene: 11. The germline V gene encodes CDR1 DFQATT and CDR2 SNEGSKA (reference sequence). CDR3 sequence (DNA): TGCAGTGCTAAACCCCTGGGGACAGGGGTCCGCAATCAGCCCCAGCATTTT. Protein sequence: CSAKPLGTGVRNQPQHF.

The chain carries TRBV9 and TRBJ1-2; 8 positions match TRBD1. Trimming removed 6 bases from V and 6 bases from J; junction bases left unmatched: 7. This CDR3 region has 13 residues. CDR1 is SGDLS and CDR2 is YYNGEE in the germline V gene. Written as DNA, the CDR3 is TGTGCCAGCACCCACTCAGGGGGCCATGGCTACACCTTC. Protein product: CASTHSGGHGYTF.

Comments on this clonotype: A much larger clone sits a single nucleotide away, making a read error possible. The chain employs TRBV28 and TRBJ2-6; the D is unclear. Trimming shortened V by 2 bases and J by 0 bases, and 5 bases separated the two germline ends. Germline lookup yields CDR1 MDHEN and CDR2 SYDVKM. This CDR3 has 15 amino acids. The CDR3 region is CASSLHLSGANVLTF. DNA of the CDR3: TGTGCCAGCAGTTTACACCTCTCTGGGGCCAACGTCCTGACTTTC.

This clonotype turned up a few times. The CDR3 loop is CASSFGLAGGRELFF. The CDR3 DNA reads TGTGCCAGCAGTTTTGGACTAGCGGGGGGCAGGGAGCTGTTTTTT. This chain joins TRBV12-3 or TRBV12-4 and TRBJ2-2; 14 nucleotides line up with TRBD2. J lost 9 bases, V lost 3 bases, and 3 bases had no gene match. The CDR3 spans 15 residues.

Concerning this clonotype: A clone one base away is much larger, so this may be a read error. This chain connects TRBV6-4 to TRBJ2-5; D could derive from TRBD1 or TRBD2 (5 bases each). The CDR3 covers 14 residues. V was pared by 9 bases and J by 11 bases, with 25 bases between. CDR1 is MRHNA, CDR2 SNTAGT, per germline. The DNA for the CDR3 is TGTGCCAGTGTATACCGGGGCCCATGCAATGAGCAGTACTTC. Its protein is CASVYRGPCNEQYF.

CDR3 in DNA: TGCAGTGCTAGAATCCAGAGCTCCTATAATTCACCCCTCCACTTT. This codes for CSARIQSSYNSPLHF. The genes are TRBV20-1 and TRBJ1-6; D ambiguous. V was clipped by 2 bases and J by 0 bases, with 8 bases between them. From germline, CDR1 is DFQATT and CDR2 SNEGSKA (reference sequence). The CDR3 sequence is 15 residues long.

The chain carries TRBV5-1 and TRBJ2-7; D gene ambiguous. Germline V gene sequence: CDR1 SGHRS, CDR2 YFSETQ. The V end lost 4 bases, the J end lost 1 base, and 12 bases lay between the germline ends. The CDR3 runs to 14 residues. CDR3 nucleotides: TGCGCCAGCAGCCCCTCGGACGGATCCTACGAGCAGTACTTC. Protein sequence: CASSPSDGSYEQYF.

The V call is TRBV10-3, the J call TRBJ1-1; no reliable D call. Trimming shortened V by 3 bases and J by 1 base, and 6 bases separated the two germline ends. Per germline, CDR1 ENHRY and CDR2 SYGVKD. CDR3 length: 13 residues. DNA of the CDR3: TGTGCCATCAGTGACGGGAGGAACACTGAAGCTTTCTTT. Its protein is CAISDGRNTEAFF.

Concerning this clonotype itself: The junction differs from germline at one of its ends, possibly a read error. This chain connects TRBV28 to TRBJ1-1; D gene ambiguous. Germline V gene sequence: CDR1 MDHEN, CDR2 SYDVKM. The CDR3 consists of 14 residues. CDR3 DNA: TGTGCCAGCAGTTTGATCCGGCGAAACACTAAAGCTTTCTTT. The encoded protein is CASSLIRRNTKAFF.

The table lists this clonotype with a few counts. J is TRBJ2-7 and V is TRBV6-1; 10 bases agree with TRBD2. V lost 7 bases and J lost 5; bases outside the gene matches: 8. This CDR3 is built from 14 residues. CDR1 and CDR2 from the germline V gene are MNHNS and SASEGT. CDR3 amino acids: CASILVAGGNEQYF. CDR3 DNA sequence: TGTGCCAGCATTCTGGTAGCGGGAGGCAACGAGCAGTACTTC.

The chain links TRBV5-1 to TRBJ2-4; D call uncertain. Looked up from germline, CDR1 is SGHRS and CDR2 is YFSETQ. Trimming cost V 2 bases and J 6 bases, with 15 bases left between them. This CDR3 comprises 15 residues. CDR3 sequence reads: CASSFTIGPRNIQYF. CDR3 nucleotide sequence: TGCGCCAGCAGCTTTACTATCGGCCCACGAAACATTCAGTACTTC.

This rearrangement joins TRBV27 to TRBJ1-1, with TRBD1 as a possible D gene (6 bases). This CDR3 region has 14 residues. Germline loops: CDR1 MNHEY, CDR2 SMNVEV (reference sequence). Trimming left V 5 bases short and J 1 base short, with 11 bases between. This CDR3 reads CASSQQGQNTEAFF. DNA of the CDR3: TGTGCCAGCAGTCAACAGGGACAGAACACTGAAGCTTTCTTT.

The rearrangement joins TRBV2 to TRBJ2-1; D is ambiguous. CDR3 length: 11 residues. Per the germline V gene, CDR1 is SNHLY and CDR2 is FYNNEI. The V end was cut by 4 bases, the J end by 10 bases, with 8 bases between. The CDR3 DNA sequence: TGTGCCAGCAGTGTCCAGTCGGAGCAGTTCTTC. Translating gives CASSVQSEQFF.

The chain employs TRBV7-9 and TRBJ2-5, with a tentative D call TRBD1 (5 bases). Trimming took 1 base from V and 2 from J, leaving 17 bases between them. This CDR3 is built from 17 residues. Germline assignment: CDR1 SEHNR and CDR2 FQNEAQ (reference sequence). For the CDR3, the DNA is TGTGCCAGCAGCTTAGGGGTTGGCGGAAGGGGTCAAGAGACCCAGTACTTC. Translating gives CASSLGVGGRGQETQYF.

V usage is TRBV7-9 and J usage is TRBJ2-1; tentative D call: TRBD2 (6 bases). This CDR3 contains 17 residues. Germline V lookup: CDR1 SEHNR, CDR2 FQNEAQ (reference sequence). V was trimmed by 7 bases and J by 7 bases, leaving 26 bases between them. The CDR3 nucleotides read TGTGCCAGCACCCCAGCGGACACTAGGAGGGGTAAAAATGAGCAGTTCTTC. It translates to CASTPADTRRGKNEQFF.

The rearrangement uses TRBV4-1 and TRBJ1-5, with D tentatively TRBD1 (5 bases). The CDR3 extends over 17 amino acids. V was pared by 3 bases and J by 0 bases, with 15 bases between. The germline gives CDR1 MGHRA, CDR2 YSYEKL. Here the CDR3 reads CASSQGLLGDSNQPQHF. CDR3 sequence (DNA): TGCGCCAGCAGCCAGGGCCTTTTGGGGGATAGCAATCAGCCCCAGCATTTT.

The chain couples TRBV20-1 to TRBJ2-5, with TRBD2 identical over 7 bases. J gave up 11 bases and V 0 bases, and 6 bases lay outside the gene matches. Per the germline V gene, CDR1 is DFQATT and CDR2 is SNEGSKA (reference sequence). The CDR3 is made up of 12 amino acids. CDR3 in DNA: TGCAGTGCTAGAGATCGGGGGGTTGAGCAGTACTTC. Its translation: CSARDRGVEQYF.